The 22 T cell receptor beta chains in this list originate from one sample, sequenced in a study of cytomegalovirus exposure and HLA in healthy donors. A multiplex PCR was run with 60 Vbeta primers and 13 Jbeta primers. Using immunoSEQ multiplex PCR, the repertoire was profiled, and TCRdb retains in-frame clones only, with some absent. The table includes approximately 170,000 clones, about 75% detected once. The sample taken for sequencing was PBMCs. The receptors here all came from a man aged 18 to 29 in good health and CMV-seropositive.

This clone showed up just a few times. This rearrangement joins TRBV5-1 to TRBJ1-2; D is uncertain. Trimming cost V 0 bases and J 8 bases, with 14 bases left between them. CDR1 and CDR2 from the germline V gene are SGHRS and YFSETQ. The CDR3 contains 14 residues. CDR3: CASSLGLDDWGYTF. CDR3 DNA sequence: TGCGCCAGCAGCTTGGGTCTTGACGACTGGGGCTACACCTTC.

J is TRBJ2-5 and V is TRBV30; 9 nucleotides agree with TRBD2. The CDR3 runs 20 residues. Germline values: CDR1 GTSNPN, CDR2 SVGIG (reference sequence). The V segment lost 0 bases and the J segment 4 bases; nucleotides outside the gene matches: 21. The CDR3 coding sequence is TGTGCCTGGAGTGTACCCCCCGTCGATTTGCTAGCGGGAAGTGGAGAGACCCAGTACTTC. Encoded protein: CAWSVPPVDLLAGSGETQYF.

The J gene is TRBJ1-5, the V gene TRBV2; 8 bases line up with TRBD1. V gave up 3 bases and J gave up 0 bases; unmatched junction bases: 4. This CDR3 is built from 16 residues. Germline loops: CDR1 SNHLY, CDR2 FYNNEI. CDR3 DNA: TGTGCCAGCAGTGACAGGGGGCTACATAGCAATCAGCCCCAGCATTTT. This encodes CASSDRGLHSNQPQHF. Complete variable domain (other parts from reference TRBV2 and TRBJ1-5): EPEVTQTPSHQVTQMGQEVILRCVPISNHLYFYWYRQILGQKVEFLVSFYNNEISEKSEIFDDQFSVERPDGSNFTLKIRSTKLEDSAMYFCASSDRGLHSNQPQHFGDGTRLSIL.

The chain employs TRBV6-5 and TRBJ2-3; D remains unclear. The CDR3 consists of 15 residues. Trimming took 3 bases from V and 4 from J, leaving 14 bases between them. Germline loops: CDR1 MNHEY, CDR2 SVGAGI. DNA for the CDR3: TGTGCCAGCAGTTATCGCGGTGGTTCCGCAGATACGCAGTATTTT. The encoded protein is CASSYRGGSADTQYF.

The chain recombines TRBV10-3 with TRBJ1-1; D remains ambiguous. CDR3 length: 13 residues. The germline CDR1 and CDR2 sequences are ENHRY and SYGVKD. V lost 9 bases to trimming and J lost 5 bases, with 16 bases between them. CDR3 in DNA: TGTGCCATACTTAAGGAGGGCGGGACTGAAGCTTTCTTT. This translates into CAILKEGGTEAFF.

CDR3 sequence: CSVEGGFTEAFF. CDR3 in DNA: TGCAGCGTTGAAGGAGGGTTCACTGAAGCTTTCTTT. The gene calls are TRBV29-1 and TRBJ1-1, with D hard to call. V shed 1 base and J shed 4 bases, with 7 bases lying between them. This CDR3 has 12 residues. The germline CDR1 and CDR2 sequences are SQVTM and ANQGSEA.

CDR3 sequence: CASSLAGTGERNEQFF. The CDR3 DNA sequence: TGCGCCAGCAGCTTGGCCGGGACAGGGGAGAGAAATGAGCAGTTCTTC. The rearrangement uses TRBV5-1 and TRBJ2-1, with TRBD1 matching 10 bases. V was pared by 0 bases and J by 7 bases, with 7 bases of the junction left unmatched. The germline V gene encodes CDR1 SGHRS and CDR2 YFSETQ. The CDR3 runs to 16 residues.

The chain couples TRBV7-9 to TRBJ1-2; unclear D gene. The germline V gene encodes CDR1 SEHNR and CDR2 FQNEAQ (reference sequence). The CDR3 contains 13 residues. Trimming pared 6 bases from V and 3 bases from J, leaving 11 bases between. CDR3 DNA sequence: TGTGCCAGCAGGCATAAAGAGGACTATGGCTACACCTTC. It yields the protein CASRHKEDYGYTF.

The V gene is TRBV9, the J gene TRBJ1-3, with D perhaps TRBD1 (5 bases). V was trimmed by 0 bases and J by 4 bases, leaving 11 bases between them. Germline CDR1 and CDR2: SGDLS and YYNGEE. This CDR3 spans 15 amino acids. Written as DNA, the CDR3 is TGTGCCAGCAGCGTAGGACAGCCTGGGGGAAACACCATATATTTT. Encoded protein: CASSVGQPGGNTIYF.

Details on this clone: Relative to the germline gene, one junction end is altered; a read error may explain this. The chain employs TRBV19 and TRBJ1-2; TRBD1 is a possible D gene (6 bases). The CDR3 is 14 amino acids. Germline lookup yields CDR1 LNHDA and CDR2 SQIVND (reference sequence). As DNA, the CDR3 is TGTGCCAGTAGTCTAGAGACAGGAAGCTATGGCTACACCTTC. Its protein product is CASSLETGSYGYTF.

The V and J genes are TRBV5-6 and TRBJ2-7, with 10 nucleotides matching TRBD2. This CDR3 region has 16 residues. CDR1 and CDR2 (germline): SGHDT, YYEEEE. After removal of 0 bases from V and 0 bases from J, the junction contained 3 bases not matched to a gene. The CDR3 sequence: CASSLAASGSSYEQYV. The CDR3 DNA follows: TGTGCCAGCAGCTTGGCGGCTAGCGGGAGCTCCTACGAGCAGTACGTC.

This chain uses TRBV5-1 with TRBJ1-1; D is possibly TRBD1 (5 bases). Looked up from germline, CDR1 is SGHRS and CDR2 is YFSETQ. Trimming took off 0 bases at V and 4 bases at J, with 13 bases between the two ends. This CDR3 has 15 amino acids. The chain's CDR3 is CASSLGGVLPTEAFF. The CDR3 nucleotides read TGCGCCAGCAGCTTGGGGGGGGTCCTGCCCACTGAAGCTTTCTTT.

This clone has a handful of counts. The V gene is TRBV10-1, the J gene TRBJ2-7; 8 bases map to TRBD1. V shed 7 bases, J shed 3 bases, and the junction held 5 bases outside the gene matches. Germline CDR1 WNHNN, CDR2 SYGVQD (reference sequence). The CDR3 covers 13 residues. CDR3 nucleotides: TGCGCCAGCACTGGACAGGGTCACTACGAGCAGTACGTC. This sequence encodes CASTGQGHYEQYV.

This clone came up a few times. Here the CDR3 DNA reads TGTGCCAGCAGGACAACCTCTGGAAACACCATATATTTT. Translated, it gives CASRTTSGNTIYF. This rearrangement joins TRBV6-5 to TRBJ1-3, with no clear D. Germline V gene sequence: CDR1 MNHEY, CDR2 SVGAGI. This CDR3 has 13 amino acids. Trimming shortened V by 6 bases and J by 0 bases, and 6 bases separated the two germline ends.

The chain has TRBV5-6 and TRBJ1-6; D possibly corresponds to TRBD1 (6 bases). This CDR3 has 16 amino acids. Between the trimmed V and J ends, which lost 4 bases and 5 bases, there was a span of 16 bases. The germline CDR1 and CDR2 sequences are SGHDT and YYEEEE. The CDR3 sequence is CASSPEGGRDNSPLHF. The CDR3 region has the DNA TGTGCCAGCAGCCCCGAAGGGGGACGGGATAATTCACCCCTCCACTTT.

CDR3 nucleotide sequence: TGTGCCTGGAGTGTAGAACAGCTAGCCTCGGAGACCCAGTACTTC. It codes for CAWSVEQLASETQYF. The chain carries TRBV30 and TRBJ2-5; the D gene is possibly TRBD2 (5 bases). CDR3 length equals 15 residues. Trimming pared 0 bases from V and 5 bases from J, leaving 16 bases between. The germline V gene encodes CDR1 GTSNPN and CDR2 SVGIG (reference sequence).

This sequence joins TRBV5-1 and TRBJ2-7, with TRBD1 identical over 7 bases. The CDR3 is 15 amino acids. V lost 2 bases and J lost 5; bases outside the gene matches: 10. Germline lookup yields CDR1 SGHRS and CDR2 YFSETQ. The CDR3 sequence: CASSFTTGDINEQYV. The CDR3 DNA sequence: TGCGCCAGCAGCTTTACAACAGGGGACATCAACGAGCAGTACGTC.

J is TRBJ1-2 and V is TRBV6-5; possibly TRBD1 for D (5 bases). Looked up from germline, CDR1 is MNHEY and CDR2 is SVGAGI. Trimming took 5 bases from V and 8 from J, leaving 15 bases between them. CDR3 length: 13 residues. The CDR3 DNA reads TGTGCCAGCAGTAACCAGGGTTTGGGCGGCTACACCTTC. Amino acid sequence: CASSNQGLGGYTF.

The chain carries TRBV7-3 and TRBJ2-2; 14 nucleotides agree with TRBD2. V lost 5 bases to trimming and J lost 4 bases; unmatched junction nucleotides: 3. This CDR3 is built from 16 residues. Per the germline V gene, CDR1 is SGHTA and CDR2 is FQGTGA. The DNA for the CDR3 is TGTGCCAGCAGCAAGGGACTAGCGGGGGCCACCGGGGAGCTGTTTTTT. It translates to CASSKGLAGATGELFF.

The rearrangement links TRBV27 to TRBJ1-2; 9 bases fit TRBD1. Germline V gene sequence: CDR1 MNHEY, CDR2 SMNVEV (reference sequence). V was clipped by 5 bases and J by 4 bases; unmatched bases: 5. CDR3 size: 14 residues. CDR3 nucleotides: TGTGCCAGCAGTAATCCGGGACAGGGCTATGGCTACACCTTC. As protein: CASSNPGQGYGYTF.

This chain uses TRBV6-5 with TRBJ1-2; the D gene is possibly TRBD1 (6 bases). CDR3 length equals 13 residues. Trimming stripped 0 bases from V and 8 bases from J, with 10 bases between. Germline V lookup: CDR1 MNHEY, CDR2 SVGAGI. The CDR3 is CASSYSGHDGYTF. DNA for the CDR3: TGTGCCAGCAGTTACTCGGGACATGACGGCTACACCTTC.

The V and J genes are TRBV5-5 and TRBJ2-1; 11 bases align to TRBD2. This CDR3 region has 18 residues. After removal of 0 bases from V and 8 bases from J, the junction contained 13 bases not matched to a gene. CDR1 and CDR2 from the germline V gene are SGHKS and YYEKEE (reference sequence). The CDR3 protein is CASSLGLAGGTPWYEQFF. In DNA, the CDR3 is TGTGCCAGCAGCTTGGGGCTAGCGGGAGGCACCCCTTGGTATGAGCAGTTCTTC. The whole variable domain, remainder taken from reference TRBV5-5 and TRBJ2-1, is DAGVTQSPTHLIKTRGQQVTLRCSPISGHKSVSWYQQVLGQGPQFIFQYYEKEERGRGNFPDRFSARQFPNYSSELNVNALLLGDSALYLCASSLGLAGGTPWYEQFFGPGTRLTVL.